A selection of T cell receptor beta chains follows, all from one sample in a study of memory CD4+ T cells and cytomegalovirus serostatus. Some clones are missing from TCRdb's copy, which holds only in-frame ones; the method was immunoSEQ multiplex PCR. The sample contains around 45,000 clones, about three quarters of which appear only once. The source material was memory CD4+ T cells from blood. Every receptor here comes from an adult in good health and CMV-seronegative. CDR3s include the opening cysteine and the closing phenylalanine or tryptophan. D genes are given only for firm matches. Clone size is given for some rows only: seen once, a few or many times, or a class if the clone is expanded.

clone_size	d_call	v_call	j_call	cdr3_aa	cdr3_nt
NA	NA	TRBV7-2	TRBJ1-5	CASSFRHSIYSNQPQHF	TGTGCCAGCAGCTTTCGTCACAGCATTTATAGCAATCAGCCCCAGCATTTT
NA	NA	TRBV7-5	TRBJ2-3	CVRSLDTSQLRSDTQYF	TGTGTCAGAAGCTTAGATACTAGCCAACTCCGGTCAGATACGCAGTATTTT
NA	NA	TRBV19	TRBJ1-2	CASSWANYGYTF	TGTGCCAGTAGTTGGGCAAACTATGGCTACACCTTC
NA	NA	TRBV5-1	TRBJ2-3	CASSLASASTDTQYF	TGCGCCAGCAGCTTGGCTAGCGCTAGCACAGATACGCAGTATTTT
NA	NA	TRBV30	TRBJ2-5	CAWVTLGETQYF	TGTGCCTGGGTGACACTAGGGGAGACCCAGTACTTC
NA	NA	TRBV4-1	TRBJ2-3	CASSQEQGTVGTQYF	TGCGCCAGCAGCCAAGAGCAGGGTACAGTGGGTACGCAGTATTTT
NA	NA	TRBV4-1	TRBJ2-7	CASSQGLQGIEQYF	TGCGCCAGCAGCCAAGGTCTTCAGGGAATCGAGCAGTACTTC
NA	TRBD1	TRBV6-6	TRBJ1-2	CASNRQGAEGYTF	TGTGCCAGCAACCGACAGGGGGCGGAGGGCTACACCTTC
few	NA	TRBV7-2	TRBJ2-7	CASSPLVLASNEQYF	TGTGCCAGCAGCCCCTTAGTACTAGCTAGCAACGAGCAGTACTTC
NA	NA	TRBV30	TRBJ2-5	CAWSVVAETQYF	TGTGCCTGGAGTGTAGTCGCGGAGACCCAGTACTTC
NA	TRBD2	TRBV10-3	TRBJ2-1	CAISGAGTSGGNEQFF	TGTGCCATCAGTGGGGCCGGGACTAGCGGGGGCAATGAGCAGTTCTTC
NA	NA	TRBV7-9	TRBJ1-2	CASSLGQRDGYTF	TGTGCCAGCAGCTTAGGACAGAGGGATGGCTACACCTTC
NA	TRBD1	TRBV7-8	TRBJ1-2	CASSAGQLYGYTF	TGTGCCAGCAGCGCGGGACAGCTCTATGGCTACACCTTC
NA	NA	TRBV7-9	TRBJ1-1	CASSRRGYTEAFF	TGTGCCAGCAGCCGGAGGGGGTACACTGAAGCTTTCTTT
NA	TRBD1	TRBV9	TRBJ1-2	CASSADAGQAGYGYTF	TGTGCCAGCAGCGCAGATGCAGGACAGGCAGGCTATGGCTACACCTTC
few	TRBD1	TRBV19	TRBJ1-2	CASSIPGTATNYGYTF	TGTGCCAGTAGTATACCTGGGACAGCAACTAACTATGGCTACACCTTC
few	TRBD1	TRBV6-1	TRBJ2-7	CASRDRNYEQYF	TGTGCCAGCCGGGACAGAAACTACGAGCAGTACTTC
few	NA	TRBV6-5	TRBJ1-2	CASSPDGGRPYGYTF	TGTGCCAGCAGTCCGGATGGGGGGAGGCCCTATGGCTACACCTTC
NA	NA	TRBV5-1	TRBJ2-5	CASSLEREETQYF	TGCGCCAGCAGCTTGGAAAGGGAAGAGACCCAGTACTTC
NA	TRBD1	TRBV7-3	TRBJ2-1	CASSQGQPGSDEQFF	TGTGCCAGCAGCCAGGGACAGCCTGGGTCGGATGAGCAGTTCTTC
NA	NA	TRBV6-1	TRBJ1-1	CASSAPETNTEAFF	TGTGCCAGCAGTGCACCCGAAACGAACACTGAAGCTTTCTTT